This passage covers 26 T cell receptor beta chains from one sample sequenced in a study of T cells in Graves' hyperthyroidism and ophthalmopathy. It was RNA transcripts that yielded the amplified TCR beta CDR3 regions. An initial round of RT-PCR targeting the TCR CDR3 relied on the HTBI primer set. TCRdb reprocessed the multiplex PCR reads via MiXCR and lists one record per CDR3 protein. The data show more than 500,000 distinct CDR3 sequences, 15% to 20% seen once. Sequenced sample: blood. These TCRs come from a woman aged 30 to 39 with Graves' ophthalmopathy.

This clonotype was detected ten times or more. DNA for the CDR3: TGTGCCAGCAGCCCACCCTACCGGGGCGATGAGCAGTTCTTC. This gives the protein CASSPPYRGDEQFF. The V and J genes are TRBV9 and TRBJ2-1, with D possibly called TRBD1 or TRBD2 (5 bases each). Trimming stripped 4 bases from V and 8 bases from J, with 16 bases between. CDR3 size: 14 residues. Per germline, CDR1 SGDLS and CDR2 YYNGEE.

This clonotype was picked up many times. The genes are TRBV30 and TRBJ2-6, with D perhaps given as TRBD1 or TRBD2 (5 bases each). Trimming took 3 bases from V and 0 from J, leaving 9 bases between them. The germline V gene encodes CDR1 GTSNPN and CDR2 SVGIG (reference sequence). CDR3 length: 15 residues. CDR3 nucleotide sequence: TGTGCCTGGAGGGGGGAGATCTCTGGGGCCAACGTCCTGACTTTC. Its translation: CAWRGEISGANVLTF.

This clonotype was observed many times. V gene TRBV7-2 combines with J gene TRBJ1-6, with TRBD1 identical over 7 bases. V shed 2 bases, J shed 6 bases, and the junction held 4 bases outside the gene matches. The CDR3 length is 15 residues. The germline CDR1 and CDR2 sequences are SGHTA and FQGNSA. CDR3 sequence reads: CASSLYRQGNSPLHF. CDR3 bases: TGTGCCAGCAGCTTATACCGACAGGGTAATTCACCCCTCCACTTT.

At least ten counts were recorded for this clonotype. The chain joins TRBV5-1 to TRBJ2-7; tentative D call: TRBD1 (5 bases). With 2 bases removed from V and 4 bases from J, the gap between germline ends came to 16 bases. The germline V gene has CDR1 SGHRS and CDR2 YFSETQ. This CDR3 has 15 amino acids. This chain's CDR3 is CASSFDSSRRYEQYF. CDR3 nucleotide sequence: TGCGCCAGCAGCTTCGACAGCTCCCGGAGATACGAGCAGTACTTC.

This clonotype was detected ten times or more. V usage is TRBV24-1 and J usage is TRBJ2-7; 7 bases match TRBD1. J gave up 1 base and V 3 bases, and 11 bases lay outside the gene matches. CDR3 length: 17 amino acids. CDR1 is KGHDR and CDR2 is SFDVKD in the germline V gene. DNA of the CDR3: TGTGCCACCAGTGATCACCCGCCCGGGACAGAATCCTACGAGCAGTACTTC. It encodes CATSDHPPGTESYEQYF.

There are many counts of this clonotype. The V call is TRBV20-1, the J call TRBJ2-3; TRBD2 matches at 7 bases. From germline, CDR1 is DFQATT and CDR2 SNEGSKA (reference sequence). The CDR3 consists of 15 residues. With V trimmed by 4 bases and J by 1 base, 8 bases remained unmatched. Written as DNA, the CDR3 is TGCAGTGCTACCCCCCGGGGGGAGGGCACAGATACGCAGTATTTT. It encodes CSATPRGEGTDTQYF.

This clonotype occurred many times. V and J are TRBV28 and TRBJ2-5; D remains ambiguous. This CDR3 has 14 residues. The ends were cut back, 3 bases at V and 7 bases at J, with 15 bases in the middle. Germline V gives CDR1 MDHEN, CDR2 SYDVKM. Here the CDR3 reads CASSFRLEGGTQYF. CDR3 bases: TGTGCCAGCAGTTTTCGCTTGGAAGGTGGGACCCAGTACTTC.

This clonotype was counted a single time. Just one base apart from a much larger clone, this may be a read error. The conserved phenylalanine or tryptophan normally closing the CDR3 is absent here, so this likely arose from a read error. The V gene is TRBV12-3 or TRBV12-4, the J gene TRBJ1-5, with a weak D call TRBD1 (6 bases). V gave up 5 bases and J gave up 4 bases, with 9 bases separating them. The CDR3 contains 13 residues. The CDR3 spells CASSNGQNQPQHL. The CDR3 DNA is TGTGCCAGCAGTAATGGACAGAATCAGCCCCAGCATCTT.

In its sample, this clonotype was seen many times. CDR3 sequence: CASSPDRGPDTQYF. As DNA, the CDR3 is TGCGCCAGCAGCCCCGACAGGGGGCCAGATACGCAGTATTTT. V is TRBV5-1 and J is TRBJ2-3; 10 nucleotides line up with TRBD1. Per germline, CDR1 SGHRS and CDR2 YFSETQ. This CDR3 is built from 14 residues. With V trimmed by 4 bases and J by 4 bases, 3 bases remained unmatched.

This clonotype was counted ten times or more. This chain uses TRBV2 with TRBJ2-7; 9 nucleotides agree with TRBD1. The CDR3 sequence is 16 residues long. V dropped 1 base and J dropped 5; count of bases not matched to a gene: 9. Germline V gives CDR1 SNHLY, CDR2 FYNNEI. Here the CDR3 DNA reads TGTGCCAGCAGTGAAGAAGAGACAGGGGGAGAGAACGAGCAGTACTTC. This encodes CASSEEETGGENEQYF.

The chain recombines TRBV6-2 or TRBV6-3 with TRBJ2-5, with TRBD2 as a possible D gene (7 bases). V dropped 5 bases and J dropped 4 bases, with 14 bases sitting between them. The CDR3 length is 14 residues. Looked up from germline, CDR1 is MNHEY and CDR2 is SVGEGT. Written as DNA, the CDR3 is TGTGCCAGCAGTCAGGGACTACAGGGAGAGACCCAGTACTTC. It specifies CASSQGLQGETQYF.

This rearrangement joins TRBV30 to TRBJ2-5; 9 bases align to TRBD1. This CDR3 has 14 residues. The trim removed 2 bases at V and 6 bases at J, leaving 7 bases unmatched. Germline loops: CDR1 GTSNPN, CDR2 SVGIG (reference sequence). The CDR3 nucleotides read TGTGCCTGGAGTTTCGACAGGGGGACGAAGACCCAGTACTTC. Amino acid sequence: CAWSFDRGTKTQYF.

This clonotype was seen at least ten times. The genes are TRBV14 and TRBJ2-1; the match to TRBD2 covers 7 bases. The CDR3 sequence is 15 residues long. V trimming: 5 bases; J trimming: 9 bases; junction bases outside the gene matches: 13. Germline CDR1 and CDR2: SGHDN and FVKESK. CDR3 sequence reads: CASSFGLVLVSEQFF. CDR3 nucleotide sequence: TGTGCCAGCAGCTTCGGACTAGTTCTTGTCAGTGAGCAGTTCTTC.

This clonotype has a count of ten or more. CDR3 bases: TGTGCCAGCAGCTTAGGGGCAGGGGCGACCGGGGAGCTGTTTTTT. This encodes CASSLGAGATGELFF. The chain joins TRBV7-2 to TRBJ2-2; possible D gene TRBD1, 6 bases. Germline V gene lookup returns CDR1 SGHTA and CDR2 FQGNSA. V dropped 1 base and J dropped 5 bases, with 11 bases sitting between them. The CDR3 is 15 residues long. Full variable domain (rest looked up from reference TRBV7-2 and TRBJ2-2): GAGVSQSPSNKVTEKGKDVELRCDPISGHTALYWYRQSLGQGLEFLIYFQGNSAPDKSGLPSDRFSAERTGGSVSTLTIQRTQQEDSAVYLCASSLGAGATGELFFGEGSRLTVL.

There are a few counts of this clonotype. The chain combines TRBV25-1 with TRBJ2-5; D remains unclear. The CDR3 spans 11 residues. The germline V gene encodes CDR1 MGHDK and CDR2 SYGVNS. The V gene lost 8 bases and the J gene lost 5 bases, with 9 bases spanning the gap. The CDR3 DNA reads as TGTGCCAGCTATGAAACGGAGACCCAGTACTTC. Protein sequence: CASYETETQYF. Together with reference TRBV25-1 and TRBJ2-5, the CDR3 gives the full variable domain: EADIYQTPRYLVIGTGKKITLECSQTMGHDKMYWYQQDPGMELHLIHYSYGVNSTEKGDLSSESTVSRIRTEHFPLTLESARPSHTSQYLCASYETETQYFGPGTRLLVL.

Many counts were recorded for this clonotype. The gene calls are TRBV6-2 or TRBV6-3 and TRBJ1-5; 7 bases match TRBD1. The trim removed 5 bases at V and 6 bases at J, leaving 16 bases unmatched. The CDR3 is made up of 17 amino acids. Germline values: CDR1 MNHEY, CDR2 SVGEGT. The CDR3, as DNA: TGTGCCAGCAGTCCCCGGACAGGTAGTCCCTTTGGTCAGCCCCAGCATTTT. It is translated as CASSPRTGSPFGQPQHF.

This clonotype was seen repeatedly, ten times or more. J is TRBJ1-6 and V is TRBV28; tentative D call: TRBD1 (5 bases). Germline V gives CDR1 MDHEN, CDR2 SYDVKM. V was shortened by 7 bases and J by 4 bases, with 20 bases between the two germline ends. CDR3 length equals 17 residues. Written as DNA, the CDR3 is TGTGCCAGCACGTATACGGGGGGGGAGTTGTATAATTCACCCCTCCACTTT. Translating it yields CASTYTGGELYNSPLHF. The full variable domain, with the rest looked up from reference TRBV28 and TRBJ1-6, is DVKVTQSSRYLVKRTGEKVFLECVQDMDHENMFWYRQDPGLGLRLIYFSYDVKMKEKGDIPEGYSVSREKKERFSLILESASTNQTSMYLCASTYTGGELYNSPLHFGNGTRLTVT.

This clonotype was detected only a few times. The chain is built from TRBV10-3 and TRBJ1-5; unclear D gene. Germline V CDR1 and CDR2: ENHRY, SYGVKD. The CDR3 is made up of 15 amino acids. Trimming left V 1 base short and J 6 bases short, with 13 bases between. The CDR3 DNA follows: TGTGCCATCAGTGAGTTCGCCGACATTAGTCAGCCCCAGCATTTT. This encodes CAISEFADISQPQHF.

This chain joins TRBV5-5 and TRBJ2-1; tentatively, D is TRBD2 (6 bases). V shed 4 bases and J shed 0 bases, with 20 bases lying between them. The CDR3 has 18 amino acids. Germline CDR1 is SGHKS and CDR2 is YYEKEE (reference sequence). The CDR3 nucleotides are TGTGCCAGCAGCGCCCAGGGTAACTGGGAGGCCTCCTACAATGAGCAGTTCTTC. It translates to CASSAQGNWEASYNEQFF. The whole variable domain, remainder taken from reference TRBV5-5 and TRBJ2-1, is DAGVTQSPTHLIKTRGQQVTLRCSPISGHKSVSWYQQVLGQGPQFIFQYYEKEERGRGNFPDRFSARQFPNYSSELNVNALLLGDSALYLCASSAQGNWEASYNEQFFGPGTRLTVL.

This clonotype was seen at least ten times. The chain has TRBV5-8 and TRBJ2-2; 9 bases agree with TRBD2. J lost 0 bases, V lost 1 base, and 7 bases had no gene match. The CDR3 extends over 18 amino acids. Germline CDR1 and CDR2: SGHTS and YDEGEE. The DNA for the CDR3 is TGTGCCAGCAGCTTGACTAGCGGGCGTTTCGCGAACACCGGGGAGCTGTTTTTT. Translating gives CASSLTSGRFANTGELFF.

This clonotype was detected many times. V is TRBV6-2 or TRBV6-3 and J is TRBJ2-1; TRBD2 matches 11 bases. This CDR3 spans 17 amino acids. V lost 2 bases and J lost 5; bases outside the gene matches: 8. Germline V gives CDR1 MNHEY, CDR2 SVGEGT. The CDR3 region is CASSYASGRPGDNEQFF. The DNA for the CDR3 is TGTGCCAGCAGTTACGCTAGCGGGAGGCCAGGGGACAATGAGCAGTTCTTC.

This chain uses TRBV28 with TRBJ2-1; 8 bases line up with TRBD1. The CDR3 runs to 17 residues. The germline V gene has CDR1 MDHEN and CDR2 SYDVKM. V lost 6 bases to trimming and J lost 3 bases; unmatched junction nucleotides: 13. CDR3 in DNA: TGTGCCAGCAGCGTAGATCCGCCAGGGGGCTTCTACAATGAGCAGTTCTTC. This encodes CASSVDPPGGFYNEQFF.

The rearrangement joins TRBV9 to TRBJ1-4; tentative D call: TRBD1 (6 bases). V lost 7 bases, J lost 3 bases, and 16 bases lay in between. The CDR3 is made up of 15 amino acids. Per the germline V gene, CDR1 is SGDLS and CDR2 is YYNGEE. CDR3 sequence: CASAITGSPNEKLFF. CDR3 bases: TGTGCCAGCGCTATCACAGGGAGCCCTAATGAAAAACTGTTTTTT.

This clonotype occurred a few times. This chain connects TRBV7-3 to TRBJ2-3; 9 positions agree with TRBD1. The V gene end was trimmed by 6 bases and the J gene end by 7 bases; junction bases not matched to a gene: 11. Germline V gene data show CDR1 as SGHTA and CDR2 as FQGTGA. There are 15 residues in the CDR3. CDR3 protein: CASSSPGTGSNTQYF. The DNA for the CDR3 is TGTGCCAGCAGTTCGCCCGGGACAGGGAGCAATACGCAGTATTTT.

In its sample, this clonotype was seen a few times. The chain joins TRBV12-3 or TRBV12-4 to TRBJ2-2, with a tentative D call TRBD2 (6 bases). V was clipped by 6 bases and J by 5 bases, with 16 bases between them. The CDR3 covers 15 residues. CDR3 sequence reads: CASSRDSPETGELFF. CDR3 DNA sequence: TGTGCCAGCAGCCGGGACTCTCCTGAGACCGGGGAGCTGTTTTTT.

Points on this clonotype: A much larger clone differs by one base, so this may be a read error. The J gene is TRBJ2-7, the V gene TRBV27, with 9 bases matching TRBD1. The CDR3 runs to 16 residues. The V gene end was trimmed by 5 bases and the J gene end by 5 bases; junction bases not matched to a gene: 13. Germline CDR1 reads MNHEY; CDR2 reads SMNVEV (reference sequence). CDR3 protein: CASSIISTGGAHEQYF. The CDR3 DNA reads as TGTGCCAGCAGTATTATATCGACAGGGGGAGCCCACGAGCAGTACTTC.